The sequence of this T cell receptor beta chain was determined in a study of cytomegalovirus exposure and HLA in healthy donors. Study as a whole: Earlier, 100 million to 120 million unique TCR beta sequences were recovered from approximately 180 million T cells by an analysis. Study-wide results and limits: Fewer N-insertions (relative to the approximately 670-donor mean) were reportedly seen in an Asian-associated ancestry cluster in a later analysis. What was likely a sequencing artifact was a cluster of highly shared sequence variants.

With 5 bases removed from V and 10 bases from J, the gap between germline ends came to 12 bases. CDR3 length: 12 residues. Germline CDR1 and CDR2: SEHNR and FQNEAQ (reference sequence). Primers: 60 Vbeta forward and 13 Jbeta reverse. Using immunoSEQ multiplex PCR, the repertoire was profiled, and TCRdb retains in-frame clones only, with some absent. The sample shows 150,000 or so clones, 84% of them seen only once. As to this clone: Antigen unknown. The sample holds other DNA sequences that translate to the same CDR3.

The sequence came from a boy aged 2 to 9 in good health and CMV-seronegative. Sequencing was carried out using PBMCs. The chain is built from TRBV7-9 and TRBJ2-1, with no clear D. DNA for the CDR3: TGTGCCAGCAGCCCAACCAGTGGCGAGCAGTTCTTC. Encoded protein: CASSPTSGEQFF. The full variable domain, its missing parts supplied by reference TRBV7-9 and TRBJ2-1, is DTGVSQNPRHKITKRGQNVTFRCDPISEHNRLYWYRQTLGQGPEFLTYFQNEAQLEKSRLLSDRFSAERPKGSFSTLEIQRTEQGDSAMYLCASSPTSGEQFFGPGTRLTVL.